One sample yielded the 20 T cell receptor beta chains listed below, sequenced in a study of blood T cells in healthy people across ages. Together with a sample-barcoded 5' primer, a J-beta primer mix was included in a second PCR lasting roughly 6 to 12 cycles. TCRdb reprocessed the 5' RACE reads via MiXCR and lists one record per CDR3 protein. This sample has approximately 1.5 million distinct CDR3 sequences; about 31% occur once, and the top ten carry approximately 10%. Sequences were obtained from blood. The origin of the receptors is a woman aged 25 to 45 in good health.

This chain links TRBV3-1 with TRBJ1-2; 9 bases agree with TRBD1. The germline gives CDR1 LGHDT, CDR2 YNNKEL (reference sequence). J was trimmed by 6 bases and V by 4 bases; bases with no gene match: 9. The CDR3 consists of 15 residues. The CDR3 sequence is CASSPRDREFHGYTF. Written as DNA, the CDR3 is TGTGCCAGCAGCCCAAGGGACAGGGAGTTCCATGGCTACACCTTC. The full variable domain, in which reference TRBV3-1 and TRBJ1-2 provide the parts outside the CDR3, is DTAVSQTPKYLVTQMGNDKSIKCEQNLGHDTMYWYKQDSKKFLKIMFSYNNKELIINETVPNRFSPKSPDKAHLNLHINSLELGDSAVYFCASSPRDREFHGYTFGSGTRLTVV.

There are a few counts of this clonotype. CDR3 coding DNA: TGCAGTGCTAAAACCGTGACTAGCGGGAGGGCCGTCACCGGGGAGCTGTTTTTT. Translated, it gives CSAKTVTSGRAVTGELFF. The chain joins TRBV20-1 to TRBJ2-2, with 14 bases identical to TRBD2. From germline, CDR1 is DFQATT and CDR2 SNEGSKA (reference sequence). This CDR3 comprises 18 residues. Trimming removed 4 bases from V and 4 bases from J; junction bases left unmatched: 11.

The table lists this clonotype with many counts. The V and J genes are TRBV12-3 or TRBV12-4 and TRBJ2-1; D remains ambiguous. CDR3 size: 13 residues. V lost 7 bases and J lost 2, with 9 bases in between. The CDR3 loop is CASTKDTYNEQFF. DNA of the CDR3: TGTGCCAGCACGAAGGATACCTACAATGAGCAGTTCTTC.

Ten or more counts support this clonotype. The CDR3 region has the DNA TGCAGCGTCTCAGGGAGACAAGAGACCCAGTACTTC. Translation: CSVSGRQETQYF. The V call is TRBV29-1, the J call TRBJ2-5; D possibly matches TRBD1 or TRBD2 (5 bases each). This CDR3 spans 12 amino acids. V lost 6 bases and J lost 2, with 10 bases in between. CDR1 is SQVTM, CDR2 ANQGSEA, per germline. The variable domain in full, completed from reference TRBV29-1 and TRBJ2-5, reads SAVISQKPSRDICQRGTSLTIQCQVDSQVTMMFWYRQQPGQSLTLIATANQGSEATYESGFVIDKFPISRPNLTFSTLTVSNMSPEDSSIYLCSVSGRQETQYFGPGTRLLVL.

This clonotype was seen ten or more times. The chain carries TRBV12-3 or TRBV12-4 and TRBJ2-7; D not resolved. V lost 1 base and J lost 3, with 4 bases in between. CDR3 length: 12 amino acids. The CDR3 loop reads CASSLVRYEQYF. The CDR3 region has the DNA TGTGCCAGCAGTTTAGTGCGCTACGAGCAGTACTTC.

The chain uses TRBV12-3 or TRBV12-4 and TRBJ1-2; TRBD1 agrees at 7 bases. The V segment lost 5 bases and the J segment 5 bases; nucleotides outside the gene matches: 5. This CDR3 is built from 13 residues. The CDR3 sequence: CASSLGQQYGYTF. The CDR3, as DNA: TGTGCCAGCAGTCTGGGACAGCAGTATGGCTACACCTTC.

This clonotype was found a few times. The chain has TRBV9 and TRBJ2-7; TRBD2 might be the D (6 bases). V lost 7 bases and J 7 bases, leaving 15 bases between the germline ends. The germline gives CDR1 SGDLS, CDR2 YYNGEE. The CDR3 is 12 residues long. CDR3 sequence reads: CASSAEEGEQYF. The CDR3 coding sequence is TGTGCCAGCTCCGCGGAGGAGGGGGAGCAGTACTTC.

This clonotype appeared a few times. The rearrangement links TRBV20-1 to TRBJ2-7; D is uncertain. CDR3 length: 15 residues. Germline V CDR1 and CDR2: DFQATT, SNEGSKA (reference sequence). Trimming cost V 0 bases and J 2 bases, with 14 bases left between them. CDR3 sequence reads: CSARDYPALPYEQYF. In DNA form, the CDR3 reads TGCAGTGCTAGAGATTACCCAGCCCTTCCCTACGAGCAGTACTTC.

The chain joins TRBV29-1 to TRBJ2-5; TRBD1 agrees at 7 bases. The DNA matches TRBJ2-7 better at its end, which makes the J call doubtful. The CDR3 loop spans 13 amino acids. Germline values: CDR1 SQVTM, CDR2 ANQGSEA. CDR3 sequence reads: CSVSKGAGGEQYF. In DNA form, the CDR3 reads TGCAGCGTTTCCAAGGGGGCGGGTGGCGAGCAGTACTTC.

The chain carries TRBV29-1 and TRBJ2-7; TRBD2 matches at 9 bases. J was trimmed by 7 bases and V by 3 bases; bases with no gene match: 19. The CDR3 is 17 residues long. Germline assignment: CDR1 SQVTM and CDR2 ANQGSEA. CDR3: CSVELASGNQIQGEQYF. The CDR3 DNA is TGCAGCGTTGAGTTGGCTAGCGGGAACCAAATTCAAGGGGAGCAGTACTTC.

V usage is TRBV9 and J usage is TRBJ1-5, with TRBD1 identical over 7 bases. The CDR3 extends over 15 amino acids. CDR1 and CDR2 (germline): SGDLS, YYNGEE. Trimming removed 3 bases from V and 4 bases from J; junction bases left unmatched: 7. CDR3 coding DNA: TGTGCCAGCAGCGCAGGGACAGCTAGGAATCAGCCCCAGCATTTT. Translation: CASSAGTARNQPQHF.

This sequence joins TRBV20-1 and TRBJ2-7; TRBD1 might be the D (5 bases). Germline CDR1 is DFQATT and CDR2 is SNEGSKA (reference sequence). This CDR3 contains 14 residues. V was shortened by 5 bases and J by 1 base, with 15 bases between the two germline ends. The CDR3 DNA reads TGCAGTGCTCGTCAGGGTTCCCGGTCCTACGAGCAGTACTTC. Translating gives CSARQGSRSYEQYF.

The genes are TRBV5-1 and TRBJ1-1, with D maybe TRBD1 (6 bases). The V end was cut by 3 bases, the J end by 1 base, with 13 bases between. Germline assignment: CDR1 SGHRS and CDR2 YFSETQ. CDR3 size: 15 residues. In DNA form, the CDR3 reads TGCGCCAGCAGCTGGACAGAAACTAGGAACACTGAAGCTTTCTTT. Translated: CASSWTETRNTEAFF.

This clonotype appeared many times. The CDR3 protein is CASSQVESEQYF. The DNA of the CDR3 is TGCGCCAGCAGCCAAGTTGAGTCCGAGCAGTACTTC. This chain links TRBV4-1 with TRBJ2-7; D is undetermined. The length of the CDR3 is 12 residues. Germline V lookup: CDR1 MGHRA, CDR2 YSYEKL. The V gene lost 1 base and the J gene lost 6 bases, with 7 bases spanning the gap.

This chain links TRBV7-7 with TRBJ2-5; D call uncertain. The ends were cut back, 5 bases at V and 1 base at J, with 11 bases in the middle. CDR3 length: 14 amino acids. Germline-derived CDR1 and CDR2 are SSHAT and FNYEAQ (reference sequence). CDR3 residues: CASSLVYGQETQYF. CDR3 nucleotides: TGTGCCAGCAGCCTGGTTTATGGCCAAGAGACCCAGTACTTC.

The chain couples TRBV20-1 to TRBJ2-7; 8 bases line up with TRBD2. This CDR3 contains 12 residues. CDR1 and CDR2 (germline): DFQATT, SNEGSKA (reference sequence). With 7 bases clipped from V and 2 bases from J, the junction kept 4 bases outside the gene matches. CDR3 bases: TGCAGTGAAACGGGACTAGCCTACGAGCAGTACTTC. Its translation is CSETGLAYEQYF.

Points on this clonotype: It may be a read error: a sequence one base away is much more abundant. V and J are TRBV10-3 and TRBJ2-1; D gene unclear. CDR3 size: 13 residues. From germline, CDR1 is ENHRY and CDR2 SYGVKD. CDR3 residues: CAITGGTYNAQFF. DNA of the CDR3: TGTGCCATCACCGGCGGCACCTACAATGCGCAGTTCTTC.

The rearrangement uses TRBV6-5 and TRBJ1-1, with unresolved D. The V end lost 8 bases, the J end lost 7 bases, and 11 bases lay between the germline ends. The CDR3 has 11 residues. Germline-derived CDR1 and CDR2 are MNHEY and SVGAGI. CDR3 region: CASVWAGEAFF. The CDR3 coding sequence is TGTGCCAGCGTATGGGCCGGTGAAGCTTTCTTT.

The chain couples TRBV20-1 to TRBJ2-1, with D possibly being TRBD1 (5 bases). The CDR3 runs to 16 residues. V was cut by 3 bases and J by 0 bases, with 15 bases left in between. From germline, CDR1 is DFQATT and CDR2 SNEGSKA (reference sequence). CDR3 nucleotide sequence: TGCAGTGCTAGTAACGTTAACAGGAACTCCTACAATGAGCAGTTCTTC. It specifies CSASNVNRNSYNEQFF.

With regard to this clonotype: A much larger clone sits a single nucleotide away, making a read error possible. The rearrangement links TRBV12-3 or TRBV12-4 to TRBJ2-1; 9 bases map to TRBD2. The CDR3 is 18 residues long. Trimming took 1 base from V and 7 from J; bases not matched to a gene: 14. This CDR3 is CASSLGISGGYRGNEQFF. In nucleotides, the CDR3 is TGTGCCAGCAGTTTAGGGATTAGCGGGGGTTATCGGGGGAATGAGCAGTTCTTC.